Following are 29 T cell receptor beta chains from one sample sequenced in a study of T-cell memory formation after mild COVID-19 (dated by TCRdb to about 2021). The protocol used for the library was 5' RACE. The sequencer listed for this sample is Illumina NovaSeq 6000. Through fastp at Q25 and MiXCR, TCRdb rebuilt clones from the public reads, retaining in-frame beta chains. CDR3 protein duplicates are merged, each entry listing the most common genes and DNA. This sample has about 110,000 distinct CDR3 sequences in its table, and 12% of those were observed once. The ten largest clones represent roughly 30% of the sample. The sample was PBMCs or a T cell subset sorted from them (not recorded which). The receptors stem from an adult woman who had mild COVID-19 (a few samples of this study predate the infection). The sample titles of this study are shuffled in the database, so cell type and time point are left out; the donor was told from shared clones.

The rearrangement joins TRBV29-1 to TRBJ1-1; perhaps TRBD1 as D (5 bases). Germline CDR1 reads SQVTM; CDR2 reads ANQGSEA. The CDR3 totals 13 residues. V shed 5 bases and J shed 3 bases, with 13 bases lying between them. The CDR3 nucleotides read TGCAGCGTTCACGGACAACTTGACACTGAAGCTTTCTTT. Protein sequence: CSVHGQLDTEAFF.

The chain is built from TRBV4-1 and TRBJ2-7; 8 nucleotides align to TRBD1. The germline CDR1 and CDR2 sequences are MGHRA and YSYEKL. The CDR3 runs to 15 residues. V lost 1 base, J lost 2 bases, and 4 bases stayed unmatched. CDR3 in amino acids: CASSQAQGATYEQYF. DNA for the CDR3: TGCGCCAGCAGCCAAGCTCAGGGGGCAACCTACGAGCAGTACTTC.

This clonotype turned up a few times. V gene TRBV12-3 or TRBV12-4 combines with J gene TRBJ2-5; TRBD2 matches at 9 bases. V gave up 5 bases and J gave up 4 bases; unmatched junction bases: 11. This CDR3 region has 16 residues. Written as DNA, the CDR3 is TGTGCCAGCAGTCCCGGGGGAGTAGCGGGAGTAGAGACCCAGTACTTC. Protein: CASSPGGVAGVETQYF.

The V call is TRBV5-1, the J call TRBJ1-2; D might be TRBD1 (6 bases). The ends were cut back, 0 bases at V and 6 bases at J, with 9 bases in the middle. CDR1 is SGHRS and CDR2 is YFSETQ in the germline V gene. CDR3 size: 13 residues. CDR3 bases: TGCGCCAGCAGCTTGGAGGCAGGGGATGGCTACACCTTC. Translating it yields CASSLEAGDGYTF.

The chain recombines TRBV30 with TRBJ2-1, with D maybe TRBD1 (6 bases). The CDR3 contains 14 residues. Trimming shortened V by 0 bases and J by 9 bases, and 15 bases separated the two germline ends. CDR1 GTSNPN and CDR2 SVGIG come from the germline V gene (reference sequence). DNA for the CDR3: TGTGCCTGGAGTGTACTTGGGGGCGCCATTGAGCAGTTCTTC. Amino acid sequence: CAWSVLGGAIEQFF.

This clonotype was seen only a few times. V gene TRBV12-3 or TRBV12-4 combines with J gene TRBJ2-5; 9 positions match TRBD2. There are 16 residues in the CDR3. V was pared by 5 bases and J by 1 base, with 8 bases of the junction left unmatched. The CDR3 DNA reads TGTGCCAGCAGTCCGGGACTAGCAGACCTCCAAGAGACCCAGTACTTC. Its translation is CASSPGLADLQETQYF.

This chain connects TRBV6-5 to TRBJ2-3, with 11 bases identical to TRBD2. The CDR3 spans 17 residues. Germline V gene sequence: CDR1 MNHEY, CDR2 SVGAGI. The V gene end was trimmed by 3 bases and the J gene end by 2 bases; junction bases not matched to a gene: 7. The CDR3 sequence: CASSYIAGGPVTDTQYF. The CDR3 DNA follows: TGTGCCAGCAGTTATATAGCGGGAGGGCCGGTCACAGATACGCAGTATTTT.

V is TRBV12-3 or TRBV12-4 and J is TRBJ1-2; a possible D gene is TRBD1 (5 bases). The CDR3 sequence is 14 residues long. Trimming removed 1 base from V and 4 bases from J, with 10 bases in between. The CDR3 nucleotides are TGTGCCAGCAGTTTAGTCAGGGTTCCCTATGGCTACACCTTC. Amino acid sequence: CASSLVRVPYGYTF.

The chain recombines TRBV5-1 with TRBJ1-1, with no clear D. With 0 bases removed from V and 1 base from J, the gap between germline ends came to 4 bases. The germline gives CDR1 SGHRS, CDR2 YFSETQ. The CDR3 has 13 amino acids. CDR3 amino acids: CASSLVPNTEAFF. As DNA, the CDR3 is TGCGCCAGCAGCTTGGTTCCGAACACTGAAGCTTTCTTT.

This clonotype has more than one count but fewer than ten. Mismatch with germline at one junction end may stem from a read error. The chain carries TRBV7-7 and TRBJ2-1; D is possibly TRBD2 (6 bases). CDR3 size: 17 residues. CDR1 SSHAT and CDR2 FNYEAQ come from the germline V gene (reference sequence). CDR3 protein: CASSLEASGHSYNEQFF. CDR3 DNA sequence: TGTGCTAGCAGCTTAGAGGCCAGCGGGCACTCCTACAATGAGCAGTTCTTC.

In this sample, this clonotype turned up a few times. This chain uses TRBV7-9 with TRBJ2-1, with TRBD1 matching over 7 bases. Unmatched junction bases numbered 6, after V lost 1 base and J lost 6 bases. Germline V gives CDR1 SEHNR, CDR2 FQNEAQ (reference sequence). This CDR3 contains 15 residues. For the CDR3, the DNA is TGTGCCAGCAGCTTAGGTCTGACAGGGCCCAATGAGCAGTTCTTC. It yields the protein CASSLGLTGPNEQFF.

This clonotype came up a few times. The V call is TRBV7-9, the J call TRBJ1-1, with 10 bases matching TRBD1. The CDR3 loop spans 16 amino acids. Germline loops: CDR1 SEHNR, CDR2 FQNEAQ (reference sequence). J lost 2 bases, V lost 4 bases, and 7 bases had no gene match. For the CDR3, the DNA is TGTGCCAGCAGCTCCTTCGGGACAGGGGAAAACACTGAAGCTTTCTTT. As protein: CASSSFGTGENTEAFF.

The chain recombines TRBV6-5 with TRBJ2-7; 10 nucleotides match TRBD2. This CDR3 spans 13 amino acids. The germline V gene has CDR1 MNHEY and CDR2 SVGAGI. V trimming: 6 bases; J trimming: 2 bases; junction bases outside the gene matches: 1. CDR3 residues: CASRLAGPYEQYF. In DNA, the CDR3 is TGTGCCAGCAGACTAGCGGGACCCTACGAGCAGTACTTC.

The sample holds many counts of this clonotype. This chain joins TRBV5-6 and TRBJ2-5, with unresolved D. The germline V gene encodes CDR1 SGHDT and CDR2 YYEEEE. This CDR3 contains 13 residues. V dropped 3 bases and J dropped 5 bases, with 11 bases sitting between them. DNA of the CDR3: TGTGCCAGCAGCTCGGCGGAGTGGGAGACCCAGTACTTC. Its translation is CASSSAEWETQYF.

The V call is TRBV19, the J call TRBJ1-1; D is uncertain. Germline V gives CDR1 LNHDA, CDR2 SQIVND (reference sequence). This CDR3 comprises 14 residues. The ends were cut back, 7 bases at V and 1 base at J, with 13 bases in the middle. CDR3 sequence: CASTPGGANTEAFF. The CDR3 nucleotides are TGTGCCAGTACACCAGGCGGAGCGAACACTGAAGCTTTCTTT.

This clonotype appeared a few times. The genes are TRBV5-1 and TRBJ1-5; no clear D. The CDR3 consists of 14 residues. The V and J ends lost 0 bases and 7 bases respectively, with 11 bases between them. Germline lookup yields CDR1 SGHRS and CDR2 YFSETQ. This CDR3 reads CASSLDVGGQPQHF. CDR3 sequence (DNA): TGCGCCAGCAGCTTGGATGTAGGCGGCCAGCCCCAGCATTTT.

The sample holds a few counts of this clonotype. The V and J genes are TRBV2 and TRBJ2-7; possibly TRBD1 for D (6 bases). V gave up 6 bases and J gave up 10 bases, with 16 bases separating them. The CDR3 length is 12 residues. Germline assignment: CDR1 SNHLY and CDR2 FYNNEI. CDR3 in DNA: TGTGCCAGCAGCGCCGGACAGCCGTACCAGTACTTC. Its protein product is CASSAGQPYQYF. The entire variable domain, with the rest obtained from reference TRBV2 and TRBJ2-7, is as follows: EPEVTQTPSHQVTQMGQEVILRCVPISNHLYFYWYRQILGQKVEFLVSFYNNEISEKSEIFDDQFSVERPDGSNFTLKIRSTKLEDSAMYFCASSAGQPYQYFGPGTRLTVT.

The J gene is TRBJ2-2, the V gene TRBV29-1; 8 positions match TRBD1. The germline CDR1 and CDR2 sequences are SQVTM and ANQGSEA. This CDR3 comprises 14 residues. The J segment lost 0 bases and the V segment lost 7 bases, leaving 4 bases of the junction unmatched. The CDR3, as DNA: TGCAGCGGTTTGACAGGGGCGAACACCGGGGAGCTGTTTTTT. This sequence encodes CSGLTGANTGELFF.

There are a few counts of this clonotype. The chain carries TRBV24-1 and TRBJ2-7; 7 nucleotides line up with TRBD1. CDR1 and CDR2 from the germline V gene are KGHDR and SFDVKD. After removal of 2 bases from V and 0 bases from J, the junction contained 9 bases not matched to a gene. This CDR3 region has 17 residues. This CDR3 is CATSDSTRQGLSYEQYF. CDR3 DNA: TGTGCCACCAGTGATTCCACTCGACAGGGCCTCTCCTACGAGCAGTACTTC.

This clonotype occurred many times. The chain couples TRBV29-1 to TRBJ2-2; either TRBD1 or TRBD2 may supply D (5 bases each). This CDR3 is 13 amino acids long. The germline gives CDR1 SQVTM, CDR2 ANQGSEA. V lost 4 bases to trimming and J lost 4 bases, with 10 bases between them. The CDR3 DNA follows: TGCAGCGTTGTCGCAGGGACCACCGGGGAGCTGTTTTTT. Translation gives CSVVAGTTGELFF.

This clonotype was seen a handful of times. This chain joins TRBV20-1 and TRBJ2-7, with D unresolved. The CDR3 spans 12 residues. Germline V gives CDR1 DFQATT, CDR2 SNEGSKA (reference sequence). V shed 6 bases and J shed 2 bases, with 11 bases lying between them. The DNA for the CDR3 is TGCAGTGCCACAAGTTTAACCTACGAGCAGTACTTC. Its protein is CSATSLTYEQYF.

The chain combines TRBV9 with TRBJ2-1; TRBD2 aligns across 8 bases. The CDR3 length is 17 residues. Looked up from germline, CDR1 is SGDLS and CDR2 is YYNGEE. The V and J ends lost 7 bases and 0 bases, in that order; junction bases with no gene match: 12. In DNA form, the CDR3 reads TGTGCCAGCGAGGCGGTAGCGGGGTCGAGCTCCTACAATGAGCAGTTCTTC. Its protein is CASEAVAGSSSYNEQFF.

The chain employs TRBV29-1 and TRBJ2-2; 8 bases map to TRBD2. The CDR3 has 14 residues. V was clipped by 4 bases and J by 6 bases; unmatched bases: 7. The germline V gene encodes CDR1 SQVTM and CDR2 ANQGSEA. CDR3 residues: CSVVSGSLPGELFF. CDR3 nucleotides: TGCAGCGTTGTCAGCGGGAGTTTACCCGGGGAGCTGTTTTTT.

This clonotype has a handful of counts. The genes are TRBV20-1 and TRBJ2-1; D is uncertain. Germline assignment: CDR1 DFQATT and CDR2 SNEGSKA (reference sequence). The CDR3 sequence is 16 residues long. Deletions cut 3 bases from V and 0 bases from J, with 15 bases between. The CDR3 loop is CSARDSLASSYNEQFF. The CDR3 coding sequence is TGCAGTGCTAGGGATTCGCTGGCTAGCTCCTACAATGAGCAGTTCTTC.

This clonotype was seen a handful of times. V and J are TRBV27 and TRBJ2-5; the match to TRBD1 covers 10 bases. The CDR3 contains 17 residues. Per the germline V gene, CDR1 is MNHEY and CDR2 is SMNVEV (reference sequence). V was clipped by 8 bases and J by 2 bases; unmatched bases: 14. The CDR3 sequence is CASGWTGGSLIQETQYF. Here the CDR3 DNA reads TGTGCCAGCGGTTGGACAGGGGGTTCCTTAATTCAAGAGACCCAGTACTTC.

J is TRBJ2-3 and V is TRBV20-1; 11 bases fit TRBD2. Losses at the gene ends were 5 bases for V and 2 bases for J; bases not matched to a gene: 12. This CDR3 spans 17 amino acids. CDR1 DFQATT and CDR2 SNEGSKA come from the germline V gene (reference sequence). CDR3 coding DNA: TGCAGTGCTCCCTTTAGCGGGAGGGCCCTCCTCACAGATACGCAGTATTTT. Protein: CSAPFSGRALLTDTQYF.

The chain has TRBV3-1 and TRBJ2-7; 9 positions agree with TRBD2. The CDR3 length is 15 residues. Germline lookup yields CDR1 LGHDT and CDR2 YNNKEL (reference sequence). J was trimmed by 4 bases and V by 0 bases; bases with no gene match: 4. The CDR3 DNA reads as TGTGCCAGCAGCCAAGATGCCCTAGCGGGGTACGAGCAGTACTTC. Its translation is CASSQDALAGYEQYF.

V gene TRBV6-5 combines with J gene TRBJ2-3; no clear D gene. Deletions cut 0 bases from V and 5 bases from J, with 9 bases between. The germline gives CDR1 MNHEY, CDR2 SVGAGI. This CDR3 contains 14 residues. The CDR3 DNA follows: TGTGCCAGCAGTTACTCCCTTATTATAGATACGCAGTATTTT. It is translated as CASSYSLIIDTQYF.

This clonotype was counted between two and nine times. The chain is built from TRBV18 and TRBJ2-5; 8 bases match TRBD2. The germline V gene encodes CDR1 KGHSH and CDR2 LQKENI. Germline trimming cut 3 bases from V and 5 bases from J; bases unmatched to any gene: 11. The CDR3 loop spans 16 amino acids. The CDR3 DNA follows: TGTGCCAGCTCACCCGGGACGGGAGGGCCTCTGGAGACCCAGTACTTC. Translating it yields CASSPGTGGPLETQYF.